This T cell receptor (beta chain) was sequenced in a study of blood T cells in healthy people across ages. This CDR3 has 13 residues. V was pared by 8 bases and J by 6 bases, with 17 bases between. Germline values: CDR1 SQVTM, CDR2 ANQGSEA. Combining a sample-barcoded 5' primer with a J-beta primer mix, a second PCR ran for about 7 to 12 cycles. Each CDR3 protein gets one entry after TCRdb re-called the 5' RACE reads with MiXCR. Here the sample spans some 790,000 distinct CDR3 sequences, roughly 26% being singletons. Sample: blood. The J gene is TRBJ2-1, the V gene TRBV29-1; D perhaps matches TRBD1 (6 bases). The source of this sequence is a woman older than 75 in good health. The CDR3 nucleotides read TGCAGCTTAATTACAGGGACCGGCAATGAGCAGTTCTTC. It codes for CSLITGTGNEQFF.